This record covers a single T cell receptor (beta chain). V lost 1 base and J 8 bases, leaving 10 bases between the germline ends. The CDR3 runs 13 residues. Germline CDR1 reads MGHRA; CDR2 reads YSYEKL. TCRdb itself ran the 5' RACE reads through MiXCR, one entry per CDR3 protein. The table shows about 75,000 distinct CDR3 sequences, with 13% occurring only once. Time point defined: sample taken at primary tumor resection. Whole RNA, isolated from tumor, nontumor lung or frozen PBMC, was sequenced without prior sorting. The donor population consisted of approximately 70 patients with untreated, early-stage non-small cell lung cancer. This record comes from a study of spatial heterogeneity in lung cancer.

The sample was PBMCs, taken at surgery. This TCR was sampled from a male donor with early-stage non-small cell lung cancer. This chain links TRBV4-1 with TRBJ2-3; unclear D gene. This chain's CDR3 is CASSQGGVSTQYF. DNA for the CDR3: TGCGCCAGCAGCCAAGGTGGCGTGAGTACGCAGTATTTT.